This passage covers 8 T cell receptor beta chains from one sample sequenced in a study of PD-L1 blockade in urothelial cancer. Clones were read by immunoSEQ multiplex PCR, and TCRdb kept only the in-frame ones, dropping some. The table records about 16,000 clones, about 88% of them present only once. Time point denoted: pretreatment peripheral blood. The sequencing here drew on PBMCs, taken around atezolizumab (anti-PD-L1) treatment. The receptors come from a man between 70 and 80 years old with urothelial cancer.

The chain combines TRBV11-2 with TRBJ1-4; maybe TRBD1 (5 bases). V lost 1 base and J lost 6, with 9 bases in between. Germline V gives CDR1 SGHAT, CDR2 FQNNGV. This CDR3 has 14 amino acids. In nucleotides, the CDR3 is TGTGCCAGCAGCTTAGTCTGGGGGGATGAAAAACTGTTTTTT. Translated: CASSLVWGDEKLFF.

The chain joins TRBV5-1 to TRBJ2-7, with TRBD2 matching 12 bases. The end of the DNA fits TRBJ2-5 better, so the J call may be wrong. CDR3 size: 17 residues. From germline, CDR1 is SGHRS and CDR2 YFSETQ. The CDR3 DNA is TGCGCCAGCAGCGCCTGGACTAGCGGGGTGTCGGGGGAGACCCAGTACTTC. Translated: CASSAWTSGVSGETQYF.

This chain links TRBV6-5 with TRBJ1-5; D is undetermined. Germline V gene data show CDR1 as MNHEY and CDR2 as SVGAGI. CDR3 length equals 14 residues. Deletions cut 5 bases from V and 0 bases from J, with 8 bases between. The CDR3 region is CASSPQISNQPQHF. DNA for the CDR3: TGTGCCAGCAGTCCACAGATTAGCAATCAGCCCCAGCATTTT.

CDR3 DNA sequence: TGTGCCAGCAGCTTAGTCTCAGATACGCAGTATTTT. It is translated as CASSLVSDTQYF. The rearrangement joins TRBV7-9 to TRBJ2-3; D gene uncertain. The V end was cut by 1 base, the J end by 4 bases, with 3 bases between. The CDR3 is 12 amino acids. CDR1 SEHNR and CDR2 FQNEAQ come from the germline V gene (reference sequence).

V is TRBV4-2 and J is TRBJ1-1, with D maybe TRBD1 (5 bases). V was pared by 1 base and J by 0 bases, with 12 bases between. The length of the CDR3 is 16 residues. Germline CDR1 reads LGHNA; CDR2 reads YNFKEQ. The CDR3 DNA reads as TGTGCCAGCAGCCAAGGCAGAACAGGAATGAACACTGAAGCTTTCTTT. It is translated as CASSQGRTGMNTEAFF.

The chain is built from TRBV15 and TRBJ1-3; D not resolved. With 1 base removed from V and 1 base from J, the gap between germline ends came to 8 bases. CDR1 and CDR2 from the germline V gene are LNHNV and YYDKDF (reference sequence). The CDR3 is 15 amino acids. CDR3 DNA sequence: TGTGCCACCAGCAGAGCTACAGCTTCTGGAAACACCATATATTTT. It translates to CATSRATASGNTIYF. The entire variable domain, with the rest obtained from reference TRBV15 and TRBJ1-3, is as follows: DAMVIQNPRYQVTQFGKPVTLSCSQTLNHNVMYWYQQKSSQAPKLLFHYYDKDFNNEADTPDNFQSRRPNTSFCFLDIRSPGLGDTAMYLCATSRATASGNTIYFGEGSWLTVV.

The CDR3 DNA reads as TGTGCCAGCAGTGTTATGGCTAGCCGGTTGATTGAGCAGTTCTTC. It yields the protein CASSVMASRLIEQFF. This chain connects TRBV2 to TRBJ2-1; a possible D gene is TRBD2 (5 bases). CDR1 and CDR2 from the germline V gene are SNHLY and FYNNEI. The CDR3 consists of 15 residues. The V end lost 4 bases, the J end lost 9 bases, and 19 bases lay between the germline ends.

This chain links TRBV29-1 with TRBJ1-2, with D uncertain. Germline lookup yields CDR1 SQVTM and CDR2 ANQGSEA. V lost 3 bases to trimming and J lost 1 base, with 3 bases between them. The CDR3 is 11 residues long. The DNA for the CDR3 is TGCAGCGTTGACGGTAACTATGGCTACACCTTC. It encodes CSVDGNYGYTF. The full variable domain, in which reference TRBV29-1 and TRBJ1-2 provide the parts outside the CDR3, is SAVISQKPSRDICQRGTSLTIQCQVDSQVTMMFWYRQQPGQSLTLIATANQGSEATYESGFVIDKFPISRPNLTFSTLTVSNMSPEDSSIYLCSVDGNYGYTFGSGTRLTVV.